The clone carrying this TCR beta chain was counted ten times or more. Its antigen is still unknown. In the library, individual cDNA molecules carried attached unique molecular identifiers. TCRdb ran MiXCR on the 5' RACE reads and lists one entry per CDR3 protein. The sample lists 40,000 to 45,000 distinct CDR3 sequences, about 6% seen once, with about 8.3% in the top ten. V shed 5 bases and J 4 bases; nucleotides not matched to a gene: 8. This CDR3 is 16 amino acids long. Per germline, CDR1 MDHEN and CDR2 SYDVKM. This specimen comes from a study of early T cells in non-severe SARS-CoV-2 infection. Across the whole study: The chains were unpaired, and the sequenced material was bulk RNA from unsorted whole blood.

General study findings and limits: Lookups in VDJdb leaned toward anti-spike CD8 responses and missed private and CD4 specificities.

The specimen was whole blood, collected at baseline. This TCR was sampled from an adult who was a healthcare worker with PCR-confirmed SARS-CoV-2 infection or an uninfected control (not recorded which). The rearrangement links TRBV28 to TRBJ1-5, with 10 bases matching TRBD1. DNA of the CDR3: TGTGCCAGCAGTAAACCGACAGGGGGCGAAAATCAGCCCCAGCATTTT. It encodes CASSKPTGGENQPQHF.